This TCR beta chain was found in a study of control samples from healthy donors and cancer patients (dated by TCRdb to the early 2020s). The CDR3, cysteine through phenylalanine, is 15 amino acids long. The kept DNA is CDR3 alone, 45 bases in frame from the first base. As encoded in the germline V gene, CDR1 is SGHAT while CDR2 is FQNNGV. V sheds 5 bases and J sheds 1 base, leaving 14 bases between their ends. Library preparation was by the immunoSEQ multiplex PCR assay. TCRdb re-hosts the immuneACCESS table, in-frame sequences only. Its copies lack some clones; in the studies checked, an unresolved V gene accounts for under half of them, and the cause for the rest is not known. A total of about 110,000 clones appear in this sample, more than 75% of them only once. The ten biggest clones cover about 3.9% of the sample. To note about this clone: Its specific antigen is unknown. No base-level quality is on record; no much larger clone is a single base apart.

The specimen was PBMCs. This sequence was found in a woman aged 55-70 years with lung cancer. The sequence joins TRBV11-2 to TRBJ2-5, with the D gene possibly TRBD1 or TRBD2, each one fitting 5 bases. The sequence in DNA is TGTGCCAGCAGCCTATACCGAGGGGCCCAAGAGACCCAGTACTTC. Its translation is CASSLYRGAQETQYF.